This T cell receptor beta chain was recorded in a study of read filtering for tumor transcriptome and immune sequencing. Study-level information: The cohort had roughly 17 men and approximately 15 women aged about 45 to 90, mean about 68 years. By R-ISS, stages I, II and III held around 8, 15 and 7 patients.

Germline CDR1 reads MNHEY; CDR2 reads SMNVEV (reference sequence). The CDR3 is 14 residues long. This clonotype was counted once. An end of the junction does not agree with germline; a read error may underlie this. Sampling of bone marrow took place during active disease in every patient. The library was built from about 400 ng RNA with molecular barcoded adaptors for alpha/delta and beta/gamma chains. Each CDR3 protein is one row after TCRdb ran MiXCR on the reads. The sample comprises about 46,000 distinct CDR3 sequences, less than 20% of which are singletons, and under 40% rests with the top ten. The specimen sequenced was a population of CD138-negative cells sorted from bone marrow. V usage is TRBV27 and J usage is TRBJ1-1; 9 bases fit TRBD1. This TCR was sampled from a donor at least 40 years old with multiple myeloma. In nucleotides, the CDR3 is TGTGCCGGCAGCCCTGGGGGACAGGGCACTGAAGCTTTCTTT. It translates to CAGSPGGQGTEAFF.